This passage covers 22 T cell receptor beta chains from one sample sequenced in a study of shared clonotypes between healthy human individuals. Assay: immunoSEQ multiplex PCR; the TCRdb copy retains only in-frame clones and omits some. The sample consists of around 2.3 million clones, approximately 95% of them appearing once. Sequencing was performed on naive CD4+ T cells sorted from blood. Indicated subset: CD45RA+ positively selected. The receptors derive from a man aged 18 to 35 in good health.

The chain uses TRBV5-1 and TRBJ2-2; 14 nucleotides line up with TRBD2. Per germline, CDR1 SGHRS and CDR2 YFSETQ. With 7 bases clipped from V and 4 bases from J, the junction kept 6 bases outside the gene matches. The CDR3 has 16 amino acids. DNA of the CDR3: TGCGCCAGCTACCCCGGACTAGCGGGAGGCACCGGGGAGCTGTTTTTT. Protein product: CASYPGLAGGTGELFF.

This clone was detected a few times. V and J are TRBV7-6 and TRBJ2-3; D uncertain. Germline V gene sequence: CDR1 SGHVS, CDR2 FNYEAQ. This CDR3 region has 11 residues. V was trimmed by 5 bases and J by 2 bases, leaving 2 bases between them. The CDR3: CASSDTDTQYF. CDR3 coding DNA: TGTGCCAGCAGCGACACAGATACGCAGTATTTT.

This chain uses TRBV15 with TRBJ2-7, with D unresolved. In germline, CDR1 is LNHNV, CDR2 YYDKDF (reference sequence). This CDR3 has 15 amino acids. Trimming stripped 1 base from V and 3 bases from J, with 13 bases between. The CDR3, as DNA: TGTGCCACCAGCAGAGTTGAGAGTCGAAACTACGAGCAGTACTTC. As protein: CATSRVESRNYEQYF. The full variable domain, completed using reference TRBV15 and TRBJ2-7, is DAMVIQNPRYQVTQFGKPVTLSCSQTLNHNVMYWYQQKSSQAPKLLFHYYDKDFNNEADTPDNFQSRRPNTSFCFLDIRSPGLGDTAMYLCATSRVESRNYEQYFGPGTRLTVT.

The chain employs TRBV30 and TRBJ1-1; 8 nucleotides match TRBD1. This CDR3 has 16 residues. J lost 4 bases, V lost 0 bases, and 10 bases had no gene match. Germline values: CDR1 GTSNPN, CDR2 SVGIG (reference sequence). The CDR3: CAWSVSRTQGGTEAFF. Written as DNA, the CDR3 is TGTGCCTGGAGTGTATCCCGTACACAGGGGGGCACTGAAGCTTTCTTT.

V is TRBV7-9 and J is TRBJ1-2; D possibly corresponds to TRBD1 (6 bases). V dropped 5 bases and J dropped 4 bases, with 17 bases sitting between them. CDR1 and CDR2 from the germline V gene are SEHNR and FQNEAQ (reference sequence). The CDR3 totals 15 residues. The CDR3 region is CASSTRDISPYGYTF. CDR3 sequence (DNA): TGTGCCAGCAGCACCAGGGACATTTCTCCCTATGGCTACACCTTC.

A single count supports this clone. The chain employs TRBV13 and TRBJ2-3; the match to TRBD1 covers 7 bases. Trimming cost V 5 bases and J 3 bases; bases outside gene matches: 8. CDR1 is PRHDT and CDR2 is FYEKMQ in the germline V gene (reference sequence). This CDR3 contains 15 residues. DNA for the CDR3: TGTGCCAGCAGCAATGGGGACAGCAGAACAGATACGCAGTATTTT. Translated, it gives CASSNGDSRTDTQYF.

The rearrangement joins TRBV7-8 to TRBJ2-1; 12 bases fit TRBD2. CDR3 size: 15 residues. V trimming: 1 base; J trimming: 8 bases; junction bases outside the gene matches: 3. Per germline, CDR1 SGHVS and CDR2 FQNEAQ. The CDR3, as DNA: TGTGCCAGCAGCTTAGAGACTAGCGGGAGCCATGAGCAGTTCTTC. Protein sequence: CASSLETSGSHEQFF. Together with reference TRBV7-8 and TRBJ2-1, the CDR3 gives the full variable domain: GAGVSQSPRYKVAKRGQDVALRCDPISGHVSLFWYQQALGQGPEFLTYFQNEAQLDKSGLPSDRFFAERPEGSVSTLKIQRTQQEDSAVYLCASSLETSGSHEQFFGPGTRLTVL.

The V gene is TRBV7-8, the J gene TRBJ2-5; D is uncertain. The germline CDR1 and CDR2 sequences are SGHVS and FQNEAQ. This CDR3 is 14 amino acids long. V was clipped by 1 base and J by 4 bases, with 10 bases between them. CDR3 loop: CASSLGGVRETQYF. CDR3 DNA: TGTGCCAGCAGCTTAGGTGGGGTGAGAGAGACCCAGTACTTC.

The chain uses TRBV6-1 and TRBJ1-2, with D hard to call. CDR1 MNHNS and CDR2 SASEGT come from the germline V gene. V was clipped by 2 bases and J by 7 bases, with 11 bases between them. This CDR3 has 13 amino acids. The CDR3 DNA follows: TGTGCCAGCAGTGAATTAAGGTATAGTGGCTACACCTTC. Translating it yields CASSELRYSGYTF.

The chain joins TRBV11-1 to TRBJ2-2; D not resolved. Germline assignment: CDR1 SGHAT and CDR2 FQDESV (reference sequence). Trimming took off 0 bases at V and 0 bases at J, with 2 bases between the two ends. The CDR3 runs to 14 residues. CDR3 bases: TGTGCCAGCAGCTTAGCCGCGAACACCGGGGAGCTGTTTTTT. Translated: CASSLAANTGELFF.

This chain joins TRBV7-9 and TRBJ2-1, with 8 bases that match TRBD2. The V and J ends lost 4 bases and 6 bases, in that order; junction bases with no gene match: 8. This CDR3 comprises 15 residues. Looked up from germline, CDR1 is SEHNR and CDR2 is FQNEAQ (reference sequence). Here the CDR3 DNA reads TGTGCCAGCAGCTCACTAGCGGTGAAAAGCAATGAGCAGTTCTTC. This translates into CASSSLAVKSNEQFF.

The V call is TRBV5-1, the J call TRBJ2-2, with 9 bases lining up with TRBD1. Germline V gene lookup returns CDR1 SGHRS and CDR2 YFSETQ. Trimming at V came to 4 bases and at J to 6 bases, leaving 7 bases not matched to a gene. This CDR3 has 15 residues. CDR3 sequence reads: CASSLGQGLAGELFF. The CDR3 DNA follows: TGCGCCAGCAGCCTCGGACAGGGGCTCGCCGGGGAGCTGTTTTTT.

The J gene is TRBJ2-7, the V gene TRBV5-6, with D hard to call. Deletions cut 0 bases from V and 4 bases from J, with 11 bases between. Germline CDR1 reads SGHDT; CDR2 reads YYEEEE. The CDR3 runs to 14 residues. The chain's CDR3 is CASSLVGAKYEQYF. CDR3 bases: TGTGCCAGCAGCTTGGTCGGAGCGAAATACGAGCAGTACTTC.

This chain joins TRBV5-6 and TRBJ2-7; perhaps TRBD1 as D (5 bases). This CDR3 has 15 residues. V was trimmed by 0 bases and J by 4 bases, leaving 14 bases between them. Per the germline V gene, CDR1 is SGHDT and CDR2 is YYEEEE. CDR3 loop: CASSLAPTVKYEQYF. As DNA, the CDR3 is TGTGCCAGCAGCTTGGCCCCGACAGTAAAGTACGAGCAGTACTTC.

The rearrangement joins TRBV2 to TRBJ2-2; 9 nucleotides agree with TRBD2. V shed 1 base, J shed 2 bases, and the junction held 5 bases outside the gene matches. This CDR3 is 17 amino acids long. Germline CDR1 reads SNHLY; CDR2 reads FYNNEI. The CDR3: CASSEGGRALNTGELFF. For the CDR3, the DNA is TGTGCCAGCAGTGAAGGCGGGAGGGCCCTCAACACCGGGGAGCTGTTTTTT. Complete variable domain (other parts from reference TRBV2 and TRBJ2-2): EPEVTQTPSHQVTQMGQEVILRCVPISNHLYFYWYRQILGQKVEFLVSFYNNEISEKSEIFDDQFSVERPDGSNFTLKIRSTKLEDSAMYFCASSEGGRALNTGELFFGEGSRLTVL.

The V call is TRBV4-1, the J call TRBJ2-1; possibly TRBD2 for D (5 bases). CDR3 length: 15 residues. CDR1 is MGHRA, CDR2 YSYEKL, per germline. The V end lost 3 bases, the J end lost 0 bases, and 9 bases lay between the germline ends. The CDR3 nucleotides read TGCGCCAGCAGCCAGGACTCCCCCTCCTACAATGAGCAGTTCTTC. It codes for CASSQDSPSYNEQFF.

This clone was seen just once. This chain links TRBV9 with TRBJ2-3; no clear D gene. CDR1 and CDR2 (germline): SGDLS, YYNGEE. The germline V and J ends were trimmed by 3 bases and 0 bases, with 11 bases remaining between them. The CDR3 is 15 residues long. In DNA, the CDR3 is TGTGCCAGCAGCGGTGGAACTAAGAGCACAGATACGCAGTATTTT. Its translation is CASSGGTKSTDTQYF.

This clone was detected only once. V is TRBV11-2 and J is TRBJ2-7, with TRBD2 matching over 8 bases. The CDR3 totals 14 residues. In germline, CDR1 is SGHAT, CDR2 FQNNGV. V shed 6 bases and J 4 bases; nucleotides not matched to a gene: 8. CDR3 DNA sequence: TGTGCCAGCAGAGAGGCGGGGGGTAGATACGAGCAGTACTTC. This encodes CASREAGGRYEQYF.

The genes are TRBV5-4 and TRBJ1-5; a weak D match, TRBD1 (5 bases). Germline CDR1 SGHNT, CDR2 YYREEE (reference sequence). The CDR3 covers 15 residues. Trimming removed 3 bases at V and 0 bases at J, with 10 bases between. The CDR3 nucleotides read TGTGCCAGCAGCTCCGGAGACAGTAGCAATCAGCCCCAGCATTTT. Residues: CASSSGDSSNQPQHF.

This clone was seen once. The rearrangement links TRBV11-2 to TRBJ2-3, with TRBD2 matching 12 bases. The CDR3 is 16 residues long. Germline V gene lookup returns CDR1 SGHAT and CDR2 FQNNGV. After removal of 3 bases from V and 2 bases from J, the junction contained 3 bases not matched to a gene. This CDR3 reads CASSLSSGGATDTQYF. In DNA form, the CDR3 reads TGTGCCAGCAGCTTGTCTAGCGGGGGGGCCACAGATACGCAGTATTTT.

This chain uses TRBV6-5 with TRBJ1-3; D remains unclear. The V gene lost 0 bases and the J gene lost 0 bases, with 9 bases spanning the gap. Per germline, CDR1 MNHEY and CDR2 SVGAGI. The CDR3 runs 16 residues. CDR3 region: CASSYSDGYSGNTIYF. The CDR3 DNA reads as TGTGCCAGCAGTTACTCGGACGGCTACTCTGGAAACACCATATATTTT.

The V call is TRBV7-9, the J call TRBJ1-4; the match to TRBD1 covers 7 bases. The CDR3 runs to 15 residues. The J segment lost 7 bases and the V segment lost 7 bases, leaving 12 bases of the junction unmatched. Germline CDR1 is SEHNR and CDR2 is FQNEAQ (reference sequence). The DNA of the CDR3 is TGTGCCAGCATTCAAGGGGAGGGGGCTGGTGAAAAACTGTTTTTT. Translation gives CASIQGEGAGEKLFF.